These T cell receptor beta chains were read from a single sample in a study of blood T cell repertoires in COVID-19. Clones were read by immunoSEQ multiplex PCR, and TCRdb kept only the in-frame ones, dropping some. The table records about 59,000 clones, around 81% of them present only once. The sequenced sample consisted of peripheral blood. The receptors come from a woman aged 80 or over with active or convalescent COVID-19. CDR3s include the opening cysteine and the closing phenylalanine or tryptophan. Size is omitted from some rows. Given values are once, few, many or a class for expanded clones.

clone_size: NA; v_call: TRBV6-5; cdr3_aa: CASSYSNLAGQETQYF
clone_size: NA; v_call: TRBV28; cdr3_aa: CASSLPGTMTYEQYF
clone_size: NA; v_call: TRBV6-1; cdr3_aa: CASSESVTGHNEQFF
clone_size: NA; v_call: TRBV6-6; cdr3_aa: CASSPTGRSTEAFF
clone_size: NA; v_call: TRBV18; cdr3_aa: CASSQTDSYGYTF
clone_size: NA; v_call: TRBV11-2; cdr3_aa: CASSLVFGQPNTEAFF
clone_size: few; v_call: TRBV7-6; cdr3_aa: CASSLGDRGYNEQFF
clone_size: few; v_call: TRBV27; cdr3_aa: CASSRDRGLGYTF
clone_size: NA; v_call: TRBV4-1; cdr3_aa: CASSQVGLQGNTGELFF
clone_size: few; v_call: TRBV4-3; cdr3_aa: CASSQGQSNQPQHF
clone_size: once; v_call: TRBV28; cdr3_aa: CASSFSPQVNTEAFF
clone_size: NA; v_call: TRBV10-1; cdr3_aa: CASSERENTEAFF
clone_size: NA; v_call: TRBV5-6; cdr3_aa: CASSLDRGSGNTIYF
clone_size: NA; v_call: TRBV19; cdr3_aa: CASSPSGAGNTIYF
clone_size: NA; v_call: TRBV4-3; cdr3_aa: CASSQVWKAADYGYTF
clone_size: NA; v_call: TRBV7-2; cdr3_aa: CASRTGQEKEKLFF
clone_size: NA; v_call: TRBV10-3; cdr3_aa: CAITRQGLMNTEAFF
clone_size: NA; v_call: TRBV10-3; cdr3_aa: CAIIASQGGGNTIYF
clone_size: NA; v_call: TRBV6-4; cdr3_aa: CASSEAGLAGADTQYF
clone_size: once; v_call: TRBV7-6; cdr3_aa: CASSLGSYTSGGAGQFF
clone_size: NA; v_call: TRBV10-3; cdr3_aa: CAISSSTGGFNEQFF
clone_size: NA; v_call: TRBV24-1; cdr3_aa: CATSDRPDRGGEKLFF
clone_size: NA; v_call: TRBV9; cdr3_aa: CASSVGTEANYGYTF
clone_size: once; v_call: TRBV11-2; cdr3_aa: CASSLGLGGSPLHF
clone_size: NA; v_call: TRBV7-3; cdr3_aa: CASSRGAGGTDTQYF
clone_size: NA; v_call: TRBV6-5; cdr3_aa: CASMKAAGGPGTQYF
clone_size: few; v_call: TRBV10-3; cdr3_aa: CAISDAGRNNPYGYTF
clone_size: NA; v_call: TRBV19; cdr3_aa: CASQGQGSGYTF
clone_size: NA; v_call: TRBV19; cdr3_aa: CASSYRVGTEAFF
clone_size: NA; v_call: TRBV12-5; cdr3_aa: CASGNRGTGELFF
clone_size: NA; v_call: TRBV29-1; cdr3_aa: CSFRQGIVTEAFF
clone_size: NA; v_call: TRBV7-2; cdr3_aa: CASSLTSGVSNEQFF
clone_size: few; v_call: TRBV5-1; cdr3_aa: CASTQGLAAHEQFF
clone_size: NA; v_call: TRBV27; cdr3_aa: CASRSDRGVGKLFF
clone_size: NA; v_call: TRBV6-4; cdr3_aa: CASSLDRGSEQYF
clone_size: NA; v_call: TRBV5-4; cdr3_aa: CASSFTAGDFTEAFF
clone_size: many; v_call: TRBV4-1; cdr3_aa: CASSQRQGVSVEAFF
clone_size: once; v_call: TRBV5-8; cdr3_aa: CASSLAGGMNTEAFF
clone_size: few; v_call: TRBV18; cdr3_aa: CASSLAGLAGLETQYF